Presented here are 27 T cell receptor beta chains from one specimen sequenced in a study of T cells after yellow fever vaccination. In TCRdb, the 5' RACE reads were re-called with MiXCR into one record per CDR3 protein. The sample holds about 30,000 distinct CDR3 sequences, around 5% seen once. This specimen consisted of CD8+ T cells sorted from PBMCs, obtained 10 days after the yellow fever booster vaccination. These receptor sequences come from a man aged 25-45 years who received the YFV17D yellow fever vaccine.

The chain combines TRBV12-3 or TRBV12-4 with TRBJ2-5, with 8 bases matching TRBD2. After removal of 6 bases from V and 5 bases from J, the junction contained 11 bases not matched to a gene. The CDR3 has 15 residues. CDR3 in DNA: TGTGCCAGCAGATCCGGGACTAGTATTACTGAGACCCAGTACTTC. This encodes CASRSGTSITETQYF.

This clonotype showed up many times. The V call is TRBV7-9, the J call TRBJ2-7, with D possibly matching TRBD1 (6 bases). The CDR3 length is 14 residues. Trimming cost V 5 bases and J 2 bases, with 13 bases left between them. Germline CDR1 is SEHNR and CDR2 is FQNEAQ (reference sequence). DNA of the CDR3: TGTGCCAGCAGCCCGGACAGTACCCCCTACGAGCAGTACTTC. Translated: CASSPDSTPYEQYF.

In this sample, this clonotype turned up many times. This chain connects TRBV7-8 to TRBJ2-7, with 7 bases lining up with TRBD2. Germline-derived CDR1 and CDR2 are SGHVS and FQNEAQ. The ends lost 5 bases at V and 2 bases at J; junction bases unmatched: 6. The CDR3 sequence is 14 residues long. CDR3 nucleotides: TGTGCCAGCAGCCTCCCGGGACTAACCTACGAGCAGTACTTC. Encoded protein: CASSLPGLTYEQYF.

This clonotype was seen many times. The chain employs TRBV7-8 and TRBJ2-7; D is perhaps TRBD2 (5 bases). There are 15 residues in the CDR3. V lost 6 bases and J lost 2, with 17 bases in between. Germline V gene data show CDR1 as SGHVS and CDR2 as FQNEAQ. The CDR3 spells CASSLFKFGTYEQYF. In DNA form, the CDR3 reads TGTGCCAGCAGTCTCTTTAAATTCGGGACCTACGAGCAGTACTTC.

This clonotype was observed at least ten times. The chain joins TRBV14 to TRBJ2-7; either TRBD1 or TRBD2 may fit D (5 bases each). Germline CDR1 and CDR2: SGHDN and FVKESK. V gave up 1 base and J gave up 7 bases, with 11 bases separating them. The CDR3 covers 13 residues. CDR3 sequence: CASSQGGWGEQYF. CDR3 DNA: TGTGCCAGCAGCCAAGGTGGCTGGGGGGAGCAGTACTTC.

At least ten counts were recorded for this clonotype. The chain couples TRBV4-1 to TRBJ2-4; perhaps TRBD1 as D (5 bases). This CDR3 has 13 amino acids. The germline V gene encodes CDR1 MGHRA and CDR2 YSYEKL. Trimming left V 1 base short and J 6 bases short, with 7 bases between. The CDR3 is CASSQAQGNIQYF. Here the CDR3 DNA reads TGCGCCAGCAGCCAAGCCCAGGGAAACATTCAGTACTTC.

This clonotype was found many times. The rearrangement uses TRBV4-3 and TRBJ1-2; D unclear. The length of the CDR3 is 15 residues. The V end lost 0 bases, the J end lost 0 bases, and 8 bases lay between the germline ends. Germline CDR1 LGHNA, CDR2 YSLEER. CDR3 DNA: TGCGCCAGCAGCCAAGAGAAAACAACTAACTATGGCTACACCTTC. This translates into CASSQEKTTNYGYTF.

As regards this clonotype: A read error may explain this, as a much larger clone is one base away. Here the CDR3 reads CASSQQGVSQPQHF. In DNA, the CDR3 is TGCGCCAGCAGTCAACAGGGGGTCAGCCAGCCCCAGCATTTT. This chain joins TRBV23-1 and TRBJ1-5, with 7 bases that match TRBD1. TRBV23-1 is noted as an ORF with a role that remains uncertain. The CDR3 loop spans 14 amino acids. With 2 bases clipped from V and 7 bases from J, the junction kept 5 bases outside the gene matches.

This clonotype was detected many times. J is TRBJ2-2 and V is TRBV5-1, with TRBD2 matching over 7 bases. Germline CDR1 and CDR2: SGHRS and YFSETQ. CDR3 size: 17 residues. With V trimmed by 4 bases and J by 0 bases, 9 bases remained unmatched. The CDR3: CASSPWGGSANTGELFF. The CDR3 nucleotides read TGCGCCAGCAGCCCGTGGGGGGGTAGTGCGAACACCGGGGAGCTGTTTTTT.

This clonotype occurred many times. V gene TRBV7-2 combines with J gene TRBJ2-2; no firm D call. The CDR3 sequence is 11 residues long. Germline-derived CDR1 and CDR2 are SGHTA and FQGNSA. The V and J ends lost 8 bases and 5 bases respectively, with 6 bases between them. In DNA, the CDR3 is TGTGCCAGCTTAGATACCGGGGAGCTGTTTTTT. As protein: CASLDTGELFF.

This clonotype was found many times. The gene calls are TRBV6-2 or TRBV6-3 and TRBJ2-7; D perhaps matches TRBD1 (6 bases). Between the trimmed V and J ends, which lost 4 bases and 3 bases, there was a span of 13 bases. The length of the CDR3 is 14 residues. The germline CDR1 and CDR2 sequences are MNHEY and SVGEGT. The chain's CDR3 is CASSSPGQIYEQYF. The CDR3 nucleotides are TGTGCCAGCAGTTCGCCGGGACAAATCTACGAGCAGTACTTC.

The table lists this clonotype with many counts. The CDR3 sequence: CSARVVNTGELFF. The CDR3 DNA reads TGCAGTGCTAGAGTCGTAAACACCGGGGAGCTGTTTTTT. The chain uses TRBV20-1 and TRBJ2-2, with unresolved D. The CDR3 has 13 amino acids. The germline V gene has CDR1 DFQATT and CDR2 SNEGSKA (reference sequence). Trimming left V 1 base short and J 2 bases short, with 5 bases between.

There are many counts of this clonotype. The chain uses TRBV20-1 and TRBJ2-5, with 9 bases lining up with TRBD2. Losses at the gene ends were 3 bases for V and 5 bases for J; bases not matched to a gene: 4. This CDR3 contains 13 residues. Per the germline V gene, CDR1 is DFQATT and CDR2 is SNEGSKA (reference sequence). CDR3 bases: TGCAGTGCTAGGGGACTAGCAAGGGAGACCCAGTACTTC. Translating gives CSARGLARETQYF.

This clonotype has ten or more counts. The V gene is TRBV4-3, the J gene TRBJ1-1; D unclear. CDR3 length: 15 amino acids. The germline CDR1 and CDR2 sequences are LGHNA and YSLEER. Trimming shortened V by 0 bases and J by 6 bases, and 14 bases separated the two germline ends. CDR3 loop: CASSQEIVAGPEAFF. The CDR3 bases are TGCGCCAGCAGCCAAGAAATCGTAGCCGGCCCTGAAGCTTTCTTT.

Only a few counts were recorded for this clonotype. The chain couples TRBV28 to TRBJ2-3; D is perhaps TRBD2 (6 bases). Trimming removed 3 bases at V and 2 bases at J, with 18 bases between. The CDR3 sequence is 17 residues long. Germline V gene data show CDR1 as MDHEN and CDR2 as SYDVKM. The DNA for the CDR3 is TGTGCCAGCAGTTTTGGTTCGGCTAGCGAGTACACAGATACGCAGTATTTT. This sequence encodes CASSFGSASEYTDTQYF. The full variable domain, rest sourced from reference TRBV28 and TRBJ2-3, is DVKVTQSSRYLVKRTGEKVFLECVQDMDHENMFWYRQDPGLGLRLIYFSYDVKMKEKGDIPEGYSVSREKKERFSLILESASTNQTSMYLCASSFGSASEYTDTQYFGPGTRLTVL.

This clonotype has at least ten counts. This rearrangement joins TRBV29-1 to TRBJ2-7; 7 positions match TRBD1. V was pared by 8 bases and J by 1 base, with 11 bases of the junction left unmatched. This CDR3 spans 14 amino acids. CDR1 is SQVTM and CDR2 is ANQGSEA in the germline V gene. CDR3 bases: TGCAGCCCTTTAGTCCGGGACAGTTCCTACGAGCAGTACTTC. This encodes CSPLVRDSSYEQYF.

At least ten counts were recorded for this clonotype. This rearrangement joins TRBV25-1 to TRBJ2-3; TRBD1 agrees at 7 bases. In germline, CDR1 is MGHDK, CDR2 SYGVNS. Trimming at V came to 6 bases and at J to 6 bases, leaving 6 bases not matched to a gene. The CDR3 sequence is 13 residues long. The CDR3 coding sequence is TGTGCCAGCAGGGACGACAGGGCTGATACGCAGTATTTT. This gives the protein CASRDDRADTQYF.

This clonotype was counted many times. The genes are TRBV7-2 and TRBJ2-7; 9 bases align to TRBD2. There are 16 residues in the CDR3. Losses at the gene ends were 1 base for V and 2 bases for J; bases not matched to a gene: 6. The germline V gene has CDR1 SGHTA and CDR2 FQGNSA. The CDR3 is CASSLESSGDAYEQYF. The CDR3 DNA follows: TGTGCCAGCAGCTTAGAATCTAGCGGGGACGCCTACGAGCAGTACTTC.

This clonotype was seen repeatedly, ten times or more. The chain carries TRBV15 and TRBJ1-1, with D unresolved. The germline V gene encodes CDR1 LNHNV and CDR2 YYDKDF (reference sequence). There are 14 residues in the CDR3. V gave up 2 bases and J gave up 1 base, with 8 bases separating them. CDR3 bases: TGTGCCACCAGCAGATCAGATCGGAACACTGAAGCTTTCTTT. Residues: CATSRSDRNTEAFF.

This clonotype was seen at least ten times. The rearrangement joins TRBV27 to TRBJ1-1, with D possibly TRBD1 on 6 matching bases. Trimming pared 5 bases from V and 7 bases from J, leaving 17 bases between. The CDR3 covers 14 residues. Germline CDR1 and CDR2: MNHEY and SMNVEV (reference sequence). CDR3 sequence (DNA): TGTGCCAGCAGTGGTAGACAGGACGGGAGTGAAGCTTTCTTT. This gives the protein CASSGRQDGSEAFF.

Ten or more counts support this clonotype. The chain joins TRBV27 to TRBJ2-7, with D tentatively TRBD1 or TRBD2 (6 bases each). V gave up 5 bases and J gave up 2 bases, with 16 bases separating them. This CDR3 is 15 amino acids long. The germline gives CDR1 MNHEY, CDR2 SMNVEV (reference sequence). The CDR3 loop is CASSVTGASPYEQYF. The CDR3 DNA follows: TGTGCCAGCAGTGTAACGGGGGCTTCCCCCTACGAGCAGTACTTC.

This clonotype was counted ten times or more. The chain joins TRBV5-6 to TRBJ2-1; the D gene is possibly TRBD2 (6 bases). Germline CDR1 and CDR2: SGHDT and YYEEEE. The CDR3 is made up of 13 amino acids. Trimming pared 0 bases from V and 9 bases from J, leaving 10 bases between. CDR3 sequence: CASSLGAGPEQFF. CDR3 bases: TGTGCCAGCAGCTTGGGGGCGGGACCTGAGCAGTTCTTC.

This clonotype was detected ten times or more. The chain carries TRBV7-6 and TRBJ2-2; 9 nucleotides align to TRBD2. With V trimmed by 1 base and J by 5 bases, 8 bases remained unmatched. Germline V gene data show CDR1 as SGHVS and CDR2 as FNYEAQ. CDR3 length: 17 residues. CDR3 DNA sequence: TGTGCCAGCAGCTTAGTGTTTGTAGCGGGAGAAACCGGGGAGCTGTTTTTT. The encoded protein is CASSLVFVAGETGELFF.

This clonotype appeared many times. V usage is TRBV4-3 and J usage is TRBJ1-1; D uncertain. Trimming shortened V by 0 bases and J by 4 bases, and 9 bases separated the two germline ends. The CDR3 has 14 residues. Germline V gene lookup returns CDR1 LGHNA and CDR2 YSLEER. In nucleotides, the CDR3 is TGCGCCAGCAGCCAAGACGGGATACCCACTGAAGCTTTCTTT. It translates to CASSQDGIPTEAFF.

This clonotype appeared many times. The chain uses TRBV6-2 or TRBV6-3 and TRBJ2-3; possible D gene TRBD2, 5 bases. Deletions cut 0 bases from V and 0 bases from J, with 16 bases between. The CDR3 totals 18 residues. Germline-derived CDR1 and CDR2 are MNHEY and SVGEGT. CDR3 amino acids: CASSYSSGPADSTDTQYF. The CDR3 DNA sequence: TGTGCCAGCAGTTACTCTTCAGGTCCAGCGGATAGCACAGATACGCAGTATTTT.

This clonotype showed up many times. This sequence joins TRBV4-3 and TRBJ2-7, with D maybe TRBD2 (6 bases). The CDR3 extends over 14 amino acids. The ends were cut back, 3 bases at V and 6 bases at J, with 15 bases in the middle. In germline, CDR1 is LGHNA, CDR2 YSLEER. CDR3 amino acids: CASSQDYTTSEQYF. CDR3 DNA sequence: TGCGCCAGCAGCCAGGACTACACTACCTCCGAGCAGTACTTC.

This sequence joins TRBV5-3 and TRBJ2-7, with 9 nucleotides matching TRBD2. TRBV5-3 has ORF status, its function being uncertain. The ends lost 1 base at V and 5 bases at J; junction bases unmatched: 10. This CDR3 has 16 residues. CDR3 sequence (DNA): TGTGCCAGAAGCTTGCTCCGGCGGGAGGGCCCCCACGAGCAGTACTTC. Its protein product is CARSLLRREGPHEQYF.